This T cell receptor (beta chain) was captured by sequencing in a study of vaccination effects on CD4 cells after COVID-19. Antigen-specific CD4+ T cells expanded by the ViraFEST assay with viral peptide pools were then sequenced. Following 10 days of culture, CD4+ T cells were isolated. All participants had two doses of either the BNT162b2 or mRNA-1273 vaccine. In culture with about 10 IU/ml IL-2 and about 9.7 ug/ml peptides, PBMC were grown at some 2 million per well. At days 3 and 7, half of the medium was exchanged for IL-2 medium. Only in-frame clones appear in the TCRdb table, and some are missing; sequencing was by immunoSEQ multiplex PCR. The repertoire consists of more than 9,000 clones, with about 65% occurring once and the leading ten covering 8% to 9.5%. On this clone: Its antigen is not identified.

V trimming: 5 bases; J trimming: 4 bases; junction bases outside the gene matches: 8. The CDR3 has 15 residues. CDR1 is SGHTA, CDR2 FQGNSA, per germline. The material sequenced was CD4+ T cells from PBMCs cultured with SARS-CoV-2 spike peptides, taken after COVID-19 vaccination. This clonotype was sampled from a human donor who received a COVID-19 vaccine. V and J are TRBV7-2 and TRBJ1-2; 9 bases are shared with TRBD1. The CDR3 protein is CASSTGQGTLYGYTF. The CDR3 DNA reads as TGTGCCAGCAGCACGGGACAGGGAACCCTCTATGGCTACACCTTC.